This TCR beta chain was captured in a study of cytomegalovirus exposure and HLA in healthy donors (dated by TCRdb to about 2017). About the study as a whole: According to a later analysis, one platform produced both the 120 validation repertoires and the roughly 650 repertoires of the first cohort. The study aimed to test whether signatures of past pathogen exposure could be identified by cataloging public T cell receptors. A separate validation cohort of roughly 130 different subjects was used in addition to the approximately 700-subject first cohort. To predict cytomegalovirus infection status, the study brought together high-throughput TCR immunosequencing, statistical association of individual TCRs with disease status, and machine learning. Overall results and qualifications from the work: The authors suggested that the approach could potentially be generalized to other disease states and immunological phenotypes. In vitro tests confirmed that three of the cytomegalovirus-associated TCR beta chains recognize cytomegalovirus antigens. In the study, 164 TCR beta chains were listed as associated with cytomegalovirus. Of the cluster scores, 90% to 95% were above 0 in a later analysis, which found that TCRs clustered in the first cohort also tended to co-occur in the 95 to 150 validation repertoires. The validation cohort had no HLA typing available for a later analysis, so co-occurrence within that cohort was assessed over all 130 or so repertoires. Most TCR sequences were seen in very few donors, while some public TCRs were found in many individuals. In both the original and validation cohorts, the classifier was reported to diagnose cytomegalovirus status with high specificity and sensitivity.

A note on this clone: The specificity of this receptor is unknown. Base qualities were left out, and no much larger clone turns up one base away.

The donors belonged to the validation cohort of about 120 subjects, which was separate from the approximately 700-subject first cohort. Trimming removed 0 bases from V and 1 base from J, leaving 16 bases between the germline ends. For CDR1 and CDR2, the germline V gene lists SGHTA and FQGNSA. From cysteine to phenylalanine, the CDR3 is 17 amino acids long. Only the CDR3 DNA is retained, 51 bases long and in frame from the first base. Preparation of the library involved the immunoSEQ multiplex PCR assay. For the original study's pipeline: A statistical classification framework was developed to diagnose cytomegalovirus status using the catalog of TCR beta chain sequences. TCRdb retrieved this table from immuneACCESS and kept in-frame rearrangements only. Not all clones are present; in checked studies, unresolved V genes account for under half, and no reason is known for the remainder. V and J calls and clone size are those listed in that table; D and trimming were worked out from the DNA. This sample comprises about 110,000 clones, 88% of them detected only once. The top ten clones comprise around 2.1% of the sample.

Sequencing was performed on PBMCs. The sequence was obtained from a woman aged 18-29 years in good health and CMV-seronegative. The chain is encoded by TRBV7-2 joined to TRBJ2-7; tentative D gene TRBD2, with 5 bases matching. The CDR3 reads as follows: CASSLAYQRKTSYEQYF. DNA sequence: TGTGCCAGCAGCTTAGCCTACCAGCGGAAAACATCCTACGAGCAGTACTTC.